The T cell receptor beta chain described here comes from a study of blood T cell repertoires in COVID-19. Sequenced by immunoSEQ multiplex PCR; TCRdb stores in-frame clones only, minus some. This repertoire shows 150,000 to 200,000 clones, roughly four fifths found once; its top ten account for 7.6%. The V and J ends lost 5 bases and 1 base respectively, with 18 bases between them. The CDR3 covers 17 residues. Germline lookup yields CDR1 MNHEY and CDR2 SMNVEV (reference sequence). The receptor was isolated from a woman aged 70-85 years with COVID-19, enrolled during active disease. The chain links TRBV27 to TRBJ1-5; D ambiguous. The specimen sequenced was peripheral blood. CDR3 sequence reads: CASSATPGEVSNQPQHF. Written as DNA, the CDR3 is TGTGCCAGCAGTGCAACCCCCGGGGAGGTGAGCAATCAGCCCCAGCATTTT.